Here is one TCR beta chain with its context. These data are taken from a study of technical replicates of blood from a handful of donors. Trimming removed 5 bases from V and 4 bases from J, with 19 bases in between. Germline lookup yields CDR1 SGHNT and CDR2 YYREEE (reference sequence). This CDR3 comprises 15 residues. Clones were read by immunoSEQ multiplex PCR, and TCRdb kept only the in-frame ones, dropping some. Among tens of thousands of clones listed, about 92% were seen once. Sequencing input: T cells isolated from PBMCs. This sequence joins TRBV5-4 and TRBJ2-7, with D possibly being TRBD2 (6 bases). This clonotype originated in a human donor in good health. CDR3 in amino acids: CASRSEKGSGYEQYF. The CDR3 DNA reads TGTGCCAGCAGATCCGAGAAAGGGAGCGGGTACGAGCAGTACTTC.